This paragraph covers one T cell receptor beta chain sequence. As yet, its antigen is unknown. Memory CD8+ T cells of the stem-like type (TSTEM) were CCR7+ PD-1- TIGIT-. Enriched by negative magnetic separation, total CD8+ T cells were obtained. This entry belongs to a study of human CD8 memory T cell subsets. Study-level points and caveats: Diversity in stem-like memory and precursor exhausted T cells was similarly high, unlike effector memory cells. Overlapping only minimally, the repertoires of stem-like memory and precursor exhausted T cells were largely separate from each other.

This CDR3 spans 15 amino acids. Germline CDR1 reads LGHDT; CDR2 reads YNNKEL (reference sequence). Scientists made TCR beta libraries using UMI-labeled 5' RACE. TCRdb reprocessed the 5' RACE reads and stores each CDR3 protein as one record, lacking DNA. Seen in this sample are about 17,000 distinct CDR3 sequences; the ten most common clones hold 5.5% to 6%. This receptor was identified in a human donor in good health. Sequencing was done on a sample of CD8+ stem-like memory T cells (TSCM and TCM) sorted from PBMCs. Subset given: stem-like memory CD8 T cells (TSTEM), CCR7+ PD-1- TIGIT-. V and J are TRBV3-1 and TRBJ2-5; TCRdb selects TRBD1, and the lack of DNA leaves this call unchecked. The CDR3 protein is CASSRGTQLMETQYF.